The 7 T cell receptor beta chains listed next were all sequenced from one sample in a study of T cell responses to AZD1222 COVID-19 vaccine. TCRdb's table, derived via immunoSEQ multiplex PCR, lists solely in-frame clones and lacks some. The table includes 150,000 or so clones, 80% to 95% detected once. The starting material was peripheral blood, obtained 28 days after the second AZD1222 dose. The receptors here all came from an adult who received the AZD1222 COVID-19 vaccine.

The V call is TRBV4-3, the J call TRBJ1-2, with unresolved D. The CDR3 consists of 14 residues. Per germline, CDR1 LGHNA and CDR2 YSLEER. The V end lost 4 bases, the J end lost 0 bases, and 9 bases lay between the germline ends. This CDR3 is CASSPRAANYGYTF. The CDR3 DNA reads TGCGCCAGCAGCCCCCGAGCGGCTAACTATGGCTACACCTTC.

CDR3 sequence reads: CASSGIESNQPQHF. In DNA form, the CDR3 reads TGTGCCAGCAGTGGAATTGAGAGTAATCAGCCCCAGCATTTT. This sequence joins TRBV2 and TRBJ1-5; D remains ambiguous. The V end lost 4 bases, the J end lost 4 bases, and 11 bases lay between the germline ends. The germline CDR1 and CDR2 sequences are SNHLY and FYNNEI. The CDR3 is made up of 14 amino acids.

J is TRBJ2-7 and V is TRBV27; 7 bases are shared with TRBD1. The germline V gene has CDR1 MNHEY and CDR2 SMNVEV (reference sequence). The CDR3 sequence is 14 residues long. With V trimmed by 6 bases and J by 0 bases, 5 bases remained unmatched. The CDR3 DNA is TGTGCCAGCAGGGGACAGACCGCCTCCTACGAGCAGTACTTC. It is translated as CASRGQTASYEQYF.

The chain employs TRBV14 and TRBJ2-7; 9 bases are a match to TRBD1. CDR1 is SGHDN, CDR2 FVKESK, per germline. The CDR3 is made up of 13 amino acids. Trimming took 2 bases from V and 6 from J; bases not matched to a gene: 2. The CDR3 DNA is TGTGCCAGCAGCCAATACAGGGGGCTCGAGCAGTACTTC. Its protein is CASSQYRGLEQYF. Full variable domain (remainder filled in from reference TRBV14 and TRBJ2-7): EAGVTQFPSHSVIEKGQTVTLRCDPISGHDNLYWYRRVMGKEIKFLLHFVKESKQDESGMPNNRFLAERTGGTYSTLKVQPAELEDSGVYFCASSQYRGLEQYFGPGTRLTVT.

V and J are TRBV19 and TRBJ2-3; D ambiguous. Trimming removed 5 bases at V and 7 bases at J, with 16 bases between. The CDR3 has 14 residues. Per germline, CDR1 LNHDA and CDR2 SQIVND (reference sequence). The CDR3 sequence: CASSPPRQVYTQYF. The CDR3 DNA follows: TGTGCCAGTAGTCCCCCCCGTCAGGTCTATACGCAGTATTTT.

The chain uses TRBV29-1 and TRBJ1-2; a weak D match, TRBD1 (6 bases). Trimming shortened V by 0 bases and J by 4 bases, and 18 bases separated the two germline ends. Germline V gene lookup returns CDR1 SQVTM and CDR2 ANQGSEA. The CDR3 spans 16 residues. The chain's CDR3 is CSVEDRGRGRGYGYTF. The CDR3 DNA sequence: TGCAGCGTTGAAGATCGGGGTCGGGGGCGAGGCTATGGCTACACCTTC.

The chain uses TRBV6-1 and TRBJ2-3; TRBD2 might be the D (6 bases). Trimming removed 2 bases at V and 6 bases at J, with 15 bases between. The CDR3 loop spans 15 amino acids. Germline CDR1 reads MNHNS; CDR2 reads SASEGT. CDR3 sequence reads: CASSEPLGEADTQYF. In DNA, the CDR3 is TGTGCCAGCAGTGAACCCCTCGGGGAGGCGGATACGCAGTATTTT.